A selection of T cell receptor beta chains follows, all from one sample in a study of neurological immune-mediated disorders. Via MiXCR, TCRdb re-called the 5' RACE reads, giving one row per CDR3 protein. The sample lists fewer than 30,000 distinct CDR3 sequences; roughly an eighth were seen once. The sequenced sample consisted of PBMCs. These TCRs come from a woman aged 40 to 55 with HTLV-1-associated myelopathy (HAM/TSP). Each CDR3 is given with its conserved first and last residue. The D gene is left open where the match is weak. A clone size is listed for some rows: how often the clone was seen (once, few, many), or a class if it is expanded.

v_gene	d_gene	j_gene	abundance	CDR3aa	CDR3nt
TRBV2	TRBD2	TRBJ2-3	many	CASRLRTSGGDTQYF	TGTGCCAGCAGACTTCGGACTAGCGGGGGAGATACGCAGTATTTT
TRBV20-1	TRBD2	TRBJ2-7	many	CSARGGTREQYF	TGCAGTGCTCGGGGGGGAACTCGCGAGCAGTACTTC
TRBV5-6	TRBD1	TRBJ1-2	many	CASSPRDRGLVVYGYTF	TGTGCCAGCAGCCCCCGGGACAGGGGGCTGGTGGTCTATGGCTACACCTTC
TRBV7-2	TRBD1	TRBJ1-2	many	CASSTGQEFYGYTF	TGTGCCAGCAGCACTGGACAGGAATTCTATGGCTACACCTTC
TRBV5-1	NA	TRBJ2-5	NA	CASSFYICSARDVGAQETQYF	NA
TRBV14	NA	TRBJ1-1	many	CASSHANQGTEAFF	TGTGCCAGCAGCCATGCAAATCAAGGGACTGAAGCTTTCTTT
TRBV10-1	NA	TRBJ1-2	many	CASSEPAPWGNYGYTF	TGCGCCAGCAGTGAGCCCGCTCCTTGGGGGAACTATGGCTACACCTTC
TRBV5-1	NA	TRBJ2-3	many	CASSLSGSWYF	TGCGCCAGCAGCTTGTCAGGGAGTTGGTATTTT
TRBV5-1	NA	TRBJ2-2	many	CASSSKDRYTGELFF	TGCGCCAGCAGCAGTAAGGACAGATACACCGGGGAGCTGTTTTTT
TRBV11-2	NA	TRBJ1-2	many	CASSFGGGPGANYGYTF	TGTGCCAGCAGCTTTGGGGGGGGTCCAGGGGCTAACTATGGCTACACCTTC
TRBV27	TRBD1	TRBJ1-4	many	CASRPITGEAKLFF	TGTGCCAGCAGACCAATTACAGGGGAGGCAAAACTGTTTTTT
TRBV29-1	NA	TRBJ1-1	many	CSVGGGDTEAFF	TGCAGCGTTGGCGGGGGAGACACTGAAGCTTTCTTT
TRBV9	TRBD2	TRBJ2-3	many	CASSVAGSGAPSDTQYF	TGTGCCAGCAGCGTAGCTGGTAGCGGGGCCCCCAGCGATACGCAGTATTTT
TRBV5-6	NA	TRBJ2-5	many	CASSLEFAAIQETQYF	TGTGCCAGCAGCTTGGAGTTCGCAGCGATTCAAGAGACCCAGTACTTC
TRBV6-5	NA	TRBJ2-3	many	CASSGRLAGKADTQYF	TGTGCCAGCAGTGGCCGGTTGGCAGGGAAGGCAGATACGCAGTATTTT
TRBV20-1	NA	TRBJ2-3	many	CSASRMSVPDTQYF	TGCAGTGCTAGTCGGATGTCGGTGCCAGATACGCAGTATTTT
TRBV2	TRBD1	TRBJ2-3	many	CASSGQGGTDTQYF	TGTGCCAGCAGCGGACAGGGTGGAACAGATACGCAGTATTTT
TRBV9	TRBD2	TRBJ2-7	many	CASSVSGGRDEQYF	TGTGCCAGCAGCGTAAGCGGGGGACGGGACGAGCAGTACTTC